The present T cell receptor (beta chain) was sequenced within a study of cytomegalovirus exposure and HLA in healthy donors. The PCR had 60 Vbeta and 13 Jbeta primers. Assay used: immunoSEQ multiplex PCR; TCRdb lists only in-frame clones, some missing. The sample contains 100,000 to 150,000 clones, about 78% of which appear only once. The V gene's germline CDR1 is MNHEY and CDR2 SVGAGI. V lost 5 bases and J lost 8; bases outside the gene matches: 7. This CDR3 is built from 14 residues. The sequencing input was PBMCs. The source of this sequence is a human donor in good health. The rearrangement links TRBV6-5 to TRBJ1-5, with TRBD1 matching 9 bases. The DNA for the CDR3 is TGTGCCAGCAGTGTAACAGGGGGCAACGAGCCCCAGCATTTT. Protein product: CASSVTGGNEPQHF.